This T cell receptor beta chain came from a study of T cell responses to AZD1222 COVID-19 vaccine (dated by TCRdb to the early 2020s). About the full investigation: AZD1222 recipients whose second dose came at about 4 weeks and those whose second dose came at about 12 weeks were combined into one group, since spike-specific TCR depth and breadth did not differ between the two schedules. Enrollment into the trials was organized by age into subgroups of 18-55, 56-69 and 70-plus years, and those subgroups contained about 160, 30 and 59 TCR-sequenced participants, respectively. TCR sequencing covered 230 or so trial participants: about 210 given two doses of AZD1222 and 26 given two doses of MenACWY control vaccine.

Remarks on this clone: Its specific antigen is unknown. No base qualities exist here, and no much larger clone lies one base off it.

Reading the label with the study, this specimen's time point is: baseline before first vaccination. Vaccinee samples were obtained from the UK trials COV001 and COV002, which included a single-blind randomized controlled phase 2/3 trial of AZD1222 (ChAdOx1 nCoV-19) in healthy adults. For TCRbeta chain sequencing, PBMC samples were collected from trial participants at day 0 and at day 28 after the second dose. Trimming removed 4 bases from V and 5 bases from J; the gene matches leave 14 bases unexplained. Taken from cysteine to phenylalanine, the CDR3 has 18 residues. Just the 54-base CDR3 DNA is kept, in frame starting at base 1. CDR1 and CDR2 are read off the germline V gene as MNHEY and SVGEGT. Beyond this particular receptor, the publication reports: CD4 TCRs associated with the vaccine covered the entire spike protein, and the dominant responses were in regions 160-218 and 743-854. After two AZD1222 doses, spike-specific TCR breadth and depth were significantly higher than at day 0 and than in MenACWY recipients. The 56-69-year group was small, and its depth increase did not reach significance, likely because of low power. Most participants were white British and females outnumbered males, and the authors suggested that clonal diversity may have been underestimated. Nearly half of unique spike-specific TCRs reportedly recognized epitopes outside regions mutated in the B.1.351 and B.1.1.7 variants. Because no day 14 peak-response samples were available, repertoires were characterized only after the peak T cell response. Conclusions about previously exposed vaccinees are limited because only six or seven AZD1222 recipients were SARS-CoV-2 seropositive at baseline.

The CDR3 regions of human TCRbeta chains were analyzed by immunosequencing. The authors' pipeline ran thus. Repertoire TCRs were matched against a reference library of SARS-CoV-2-specific TCRs generated with the MIRA antigen-specificity platform. Breadth was defined as the fraction of unique TCRs that were SARS-CoV-2-associated, and depth was defined as the fraction of total T cells that were SARS-CoV-2-associated. Using the MIRA data, each spike-specific TCR was mapped to the spike region that the TCR reacts to and placed in a CD4 or CD8 class. Log10-transformed breadth and depth values were compared by one-way ANOVA with Sidak's multiple comparisons tests. Not all clones reach the TCRdb copy of this immuneACCESS table, which keeps in-frame sequences only. Checked studies attribute under half of the gap to unresolved V genes and leave the rest unexplained. V and J calls and clone size are copied from that table; D and trimming were computed from the DNA. The sample table contains some 120,000 clones; only one count was recorded for 92% of them. The top ten constitute 0.9% to 1.2% of the sample.

The source is an adult in good health. The rearrangement combines TRBV6-2 or TRBV6-3 with TRBJ1-1, with 12 bases matching TRBD1. The sequences come from peripheral blood, collected on day 0 of AZD1222 vaccination. The CDR3 corresponds to CASSSNRDRGRFGTEAFF. The nucleotide sequence reads TGTGCCAGCAGTTCCAACCGGGACAGGGGGCGGTTTGGGACTGAAGCTTTCTTT.